A selection of T cell receptor beta chains follows, all from one sample in a study of response to subunit inactivated influenza vaccine. From the RT-PCR reads, TCRdb called clonotypes with MiXCR, one entry per CDR3 protein. The table includes a few hundred thousand distinct CDR3 sequences, 21% detected once. The input for sequencing was PBMCs from blood, taken approximately 20 months after vaccination. The receptors here all came from a man between 50 and 69 years old who received an inactivated influenza vaccine. Each CDR3 is given with its conserved first and last residue. The D gene is left open where the match is weak. Clone size is not always given. Where it is, it says once, few, many or a class for expanded clones.

j_call clone_size v_call d_call cdr3_nt cdr3_aa
TRBJ2-7 - TRBV12-3/TRBV12-4 - TGTGCCAGCAGCTCCTCCCCGAGCTCCTACGAGCAGTACTTC CASSSSPSSYEQYF
TRBJ1-1 - TRBV28 - TGTGCCAGCAGACTAGGCAGCACTGAAGCTTTCTTT CASRLGSTEAFF
TRBJ2-5 - TRBV28 TRBD1 TGTGCCAGCAGTTTATTGTCCCCGACAGGGGGCCCAGAGACCCAGTACTTC CASSLLSPTGGPETQYF
TRBJ1-6 - TRBV7-6 TRBD1 TGTGCCAGCAGCCAAACAGGGGGTAATTCACCCCTCCACTTT CASSQTGGNSPLHF
TRBJ1-2 few TRBV6-1 - TGTGCCAGCAGTGAACTTGCGCCAACCTTC CASSELAPTF
TRBJ2-1 - TRBV6-2/TRBV6-3 - TGTGCCAGCTCGGCGGGCAACTCCTACAATGAGCAGTTCTTC CASSAGNSYNEQFF
TRBJ2-1 - TRBV4-3 TRBD1 TGCGCCAGCAGCCAAAATCCAGCTGGGACAGAAGTTTACAATGAGCAGTTCTTC CASSQNPAGTEVYNEQFF
TRBJ2-3 - TRBV19 TRBD2 TGTGCCAGTCGGACGACTAGCGGCCCCACAGATACGCAGTATTTT CASRTTSGPTDTQYF
TRBJ1-2 few TRBV12-3/TRBV12-4 - TGTGCCAGCAGTTTAGCGGGCTCCCGAGATGGCTACACCTTC CASSLAGSRDGYTF
TRBJ1-4 few TRBV5-1 TRBD1 TGCGCCAGCAGCTTGGATTACAGGGGACCTAATGAAAAACTGTTTTTT CASSLDYRGPNEKLFF
TRBJ2-5 - TRBV20-1 - TGCAGTGCTAGTAGGGAGAGGGAGACCCAGTACTTC CSASRERETQYF
TRBJ1-1 few TRBV18 - TGTGCCAGCTCACCTCGGCAGGGACGGGGAAACACTGAAGCTTTCTTT CASSPRQGRGNTEAFF
TRBJ1-2 - TRBV24-1 TRBD1 TGTGCCACCAGTGATGCCCCGGGACAGAGAACCACCTTC CATSDAPGQRTTF
TRBJ2-2 few TRBV9 - TGTGCCAGCAGCGTACGCGGGGCCGGGGAGCTGTTTTTT CASSVRGAGELFF
TRBJ1-1 few TRBV7-9 TRBD1 TGTGCCAGCAGTCGAACAGGGGGCCTGACTGAAGCTTTCTTT CASSRTGGLTEAFF
TRBJ2-1 - TRBV7-2 TRBD2 TGTGCCAGCAGCCTCCCAGCGGGAGTAGTTGAGCAGTTCTTC CASSLPAGVVEQFF
TRBJ2-7 - TRBV2 TRBD2 TGTGCCAGCCGGACTAGCGGGAGGATCGAGCAGTACTTC CASRTSGRIEQYF
TRBJ1-6 many TRBV4-3 - TGCGCCAGCAGCCAAACAGCTGCCGGGTCACCCCTCCACTTT CASSQTAAGSPLHF
TRBJ1-2 - TRBV4-1 - TGCGCCAGCAGCCCGATGGGGGGGGGCATCTATGGCTACACCTTC CASSPMGGGIYGYTF